This TCR beta chain was sequenced in a study of metastatic and nonmetastatic thyroid tumors. Across the study: Malignant thyroid and benign thyroid patients provided blood and tumor or nodule tissue whose repertoires were compared. Study conclusions and caveats: Malignant thyroid tumors reportedly had TCR beta diversity that was significantly higher than in benign nodules, in blood and tumor.

Patients had received no treatment of any kind before thyroid surgery. This clone was counted at least ten times. Its antigen is currently unknown. Original analysis: Clinicopathological groups differed in CDR3, with these differences serving to build a distant-metastasis classifier for papillary thyroid cancer. TCRdb called clones again from the PCR reads with MiXCR. V and J calls and clone size were set by TCRdb, not the authors. The table has some 23,000 clones, roughly 22% seen once; the top ten hold about 26%. V was pared by 2 bases and J by 7 bases, with 20 bases between. The CDR3 sequence is 17 residues long. The germline gives CDR1 KGHDR, CDR2 SFDVKD.

The sequenced sample consisted of blood. This chain uses TRBV24-1 with TRBJ1-5; tentatively, D is TRBD1 (5 bases). This sequence was found in a female donor with papillary thyroid cancer or a benign thyroid nodule (not recorded which). Some clones in this sample may be carry-over from other donors' samples. The CDR3 DNA reads TGTGCCACCAGTGATTCCTCCGGGGGATTGGGTGAACAGCCCCAGCATTTT. This gives the protein CATSDSSGGLGEQPQHF.